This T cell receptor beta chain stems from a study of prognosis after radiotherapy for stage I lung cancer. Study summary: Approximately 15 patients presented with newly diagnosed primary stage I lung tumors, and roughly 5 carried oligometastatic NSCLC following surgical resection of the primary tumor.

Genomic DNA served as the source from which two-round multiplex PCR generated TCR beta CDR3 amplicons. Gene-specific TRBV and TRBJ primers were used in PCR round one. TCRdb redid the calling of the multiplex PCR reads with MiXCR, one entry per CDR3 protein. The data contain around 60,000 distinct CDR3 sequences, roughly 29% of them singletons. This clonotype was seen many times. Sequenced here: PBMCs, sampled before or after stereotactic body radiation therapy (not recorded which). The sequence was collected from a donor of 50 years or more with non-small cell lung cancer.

As DNA, the CDR3 is TGTGCCAGCAGCCGCCCGGTCGAAGGGGATGAGCAGTTCTTC. Amino acid sequence: CASSRPVEGDEQFF. The chain carries TRBV2 and TRBJ2-1, with D perhaps TRBD1 (5 bases). Germline V CDR1 and CDR2: SNHLY, FYNNEI. The V end lost 6 bases, the J end lost 8 bases, and 17 bases lay between the germline ends. The CDR3 covers 14 residues.